This T cell receptor (beta chain) was sequenced in a study of CD8 T cells in Susac syndrome. With random hexamers, reverse transcription was performed on roughly 0.45 to 1 ug of RNA. TCRdb independently ran MiXCR on the immunoSEQ multiplex PCR reads; one entry per CDR3 protein. The sample lists 170,000 or so distinct CDR3 sequences, about 96% occurring once. Study-level points and caveats: The study's TCR sequencing and HLA analysis covered a relatively small number of individuals, and the study acknowledged this. In Susac patients, clonal expansion was not detected in CD4+ cells.

CDR1 and CDR2 (germline): LGHDT, YNNKEL (reference sequence). CDR3 length: 15 amino acids. Trimming cost V 4 bases and J 1 base; bases outside gene matches: 6. Concerning this clonotype itself: Its antigen remains unknown.

V and J are TRBV3-1 and TRBJ1-1; 7 bases align to TRBD1. Input material: CD4+ T cells from PBMCs. The receptor was derived from a human donor with Susac syndrome. CDR3 sequence (DNA): TGTGCCAGCAGCCCGAGGACAGGATCGAACACTGAAGCTTTCTTT. It translates to CASSPRTGSNTEAFF.